The 4 T cell receptor beta chains in this list originate from one sample, sequenced in a study of response to subunit inactivated influenza vaccine. Using its own MiXCR run on the RT-PCR reads, TCRdb lists one record per CDR3 protein. Of just over 300,000 distinct CDR3 sequences listed, 20% to 25% were seen once; the top ten hold about a tenth. Sequenced material: PBMCs from blood, taken less than 22 months after vaccination. The receptors were gathered from a man aged 45-69 years who received an inactivated influenza vaccine.

This clonotype has only a few counts. The chain has TRBV29-1 and TRBJ1-1, with D uncertain. The V and J ends lost 1 base and 0 bases respectively, with 6 bases between them. This CDR3 has 13 residues. The germline CDR1 and CDR2 sequences are SQVTM and ANQGSEA. The CDR3 sequence is CSVEGLLNTEAFF. The CDR3 DNA sequence: TGCAGCGTTGAAGGCCTATTGAACACTGAAGCTTTCTTT. Based on the CDR3 plus reference TRBV29-1 and TRBJ1-1, the full variable domain is SAVISQKPSRDICQRGTSLTIQCQVDSQVTMMFWYRQQPGQSLTLIATANQGSEATYESGFVIDKFPISRPNLTFSTLTVSNMSPEDSSIYLCSVEGLLNTEAFFGQGTRLTVV.

The rearrangement joins TRBV20-1 to TRBJ2-5, with 9 bases fitting TRBD2. The V gene end was trimmed by 1 base and the J gene end by 5 bases; junction bases not matched to a gene: 5. Germline CDR1 is DFQATT and CDR2 is SNEGSKA (reference sequence). The CDR3 loop spans 14 amino acids. Written as DNA, the CDR3 is TGCAGTGCTAGAGGGCGGGGGGGCTCTGAGACCCAGTACTTC. Amino acids: CSARGRGGSETQYF.

The count of this clonotype is one. V is TRBV7-9 and J is TRBJ2-7; TRBD1 or TRBD2 may be the D gene (5 bases each). The germline V and J ends were trimmed by 8 bases and 1 base, with 12 bases remaining between them. Per the germline V gene, CDR1 is SEHNR and CDR2 is FQNEAQ (reference sequence). CDR3 length: 13 residues. The CDR3 here is CASGDGGSYEQYF. The CDR3 nucleotides are TGTGCCAGCGGGGACGGTGGATCCTACGAGCAGTACTTC.

This clonotype turned up a few times. V and J are TRBV7-6 and TRBJ1-2; TRBD1 agrees at 8 bases. J was trimmed by 8 bases and V by 0 bases; bases with no gene match: 11. This CDR3 spans 16 amino acids. The germline V gene has CDR1 SGHVS and CDR2 FNYEAQ. CDR3 coding DNA: TGTGCCAGCAGCTTAGCGCTTCGGGCAGGGGGCGAAGGCTACACCTTC. Its translation: CASSLALRAGGEGYTF.